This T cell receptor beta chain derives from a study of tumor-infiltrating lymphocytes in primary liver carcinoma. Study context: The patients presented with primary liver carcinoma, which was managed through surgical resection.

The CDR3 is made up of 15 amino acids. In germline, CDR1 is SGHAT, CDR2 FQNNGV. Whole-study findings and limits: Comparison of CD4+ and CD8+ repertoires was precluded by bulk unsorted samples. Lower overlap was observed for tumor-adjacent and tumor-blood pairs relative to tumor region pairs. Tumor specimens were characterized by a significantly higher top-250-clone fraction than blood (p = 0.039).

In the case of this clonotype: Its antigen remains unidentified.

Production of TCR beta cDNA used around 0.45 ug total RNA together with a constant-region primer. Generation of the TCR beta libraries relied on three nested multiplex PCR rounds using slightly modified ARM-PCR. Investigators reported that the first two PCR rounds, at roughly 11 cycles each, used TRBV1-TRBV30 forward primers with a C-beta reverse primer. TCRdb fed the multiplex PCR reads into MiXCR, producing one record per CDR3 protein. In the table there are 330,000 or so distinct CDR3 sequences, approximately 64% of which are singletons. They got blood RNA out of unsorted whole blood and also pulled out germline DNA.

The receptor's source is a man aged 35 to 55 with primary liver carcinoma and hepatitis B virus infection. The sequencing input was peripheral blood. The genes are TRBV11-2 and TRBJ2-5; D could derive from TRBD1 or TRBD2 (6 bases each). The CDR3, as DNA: TGTGTTAGCAGCCGGGGGCAGGGGTTCCAAGAGACCCAGTACTTC. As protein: CVSSRGQGFQETQYF. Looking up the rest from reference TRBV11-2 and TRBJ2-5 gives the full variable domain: EAGVAQSPRYKIIEKRQSVAFWCNPISGHATLYWYQQILGQGPKLLIQFQNNGVVDDSQLPKDRFSAERLKGVDSTLKIQPAKLEDSAVYLCVSSRGQGFQETQYFGPGTRLLVL.